The 29 T cell receptor beta chains given below trace back to one sample, sequenced in a study of CD8 T cells in Susac syndrome (dated by TCRdb to between 2018 and 2021). The library was built by means of the immunoSEQ multiplex PCR assay. RNA was extracted using the RNeasy kit, and roughly 0.5 to 1 microgram was reverse transcribed with random hexamers. In-frame beta chains were kept once TCRdb had trimmed the public reads at Q25 with fastp and called clones with MiXCR. Rows are combined by CDR3 protein, so each entry shows the most common genes and DNA. For this sample the table gives tens of thousands of distinct CDR3 sequences, of which about 92% were detected only once. Of the sample, 0.52% falls within the top ten clones. The source material was CD4+ T cells from PBMCs. These receptors all come from a human donor with Susac syndrome.

The chain has TRBV12-2 and TRBJ2-7. TRBV12-2 is a pseudogene segment. CDR3 length equals 10 residues. CDR3 protein: CASREHEQYF. The CDR3 nucleotides are TGTGCAAGTCGCGAGCACGAGCAGTACTTC.

The chain joins TRBV7-2 to TRBJ2-4; the match to TRBD2 covers 13 bases. CDR3 length equals 18 residues. With V trimmed by 2 bases and J by 3 bases, 7 bases remained unmatched. Germline CDR1 SGHTA, CDR2 FQGNSA. Here the CDR3 DNA reads TGTGCCAGCAGCTTACTACTAGCGGGAGGGCCGAGCAAAAACATTCAGTACTTC. It specifies CASSLLLAGGPSKNIQYF.

This clonotype was detected only once. This chain uses TRBV7-3 with TRBJ2-2, with 10 nucleotides matching TRBD1. This CDR3 contains 16 residues. The V and J ends lost 1 base and 5 bases, in that order; junction bases with no gene match: 4. Germline assignment: CDR1 SGHTA and CDR2 FQGTGA. CDR3 coding DNA: TGTGCCAGCAGCTTAAAGAGACAGGGGGCGACCGGGGAGCTGTTTTTT. Translating it yields CASSLKRQGATGELFF. Based on the CDR3 plus reference TRBV7-3 and TRBJ2-2, the full variable domain is GAGVSQTPSNKVTEKGKYVELRCDPISGHTALYWYRQSLGQGPEFLIYFQGTGAADDSGLPNDRFFAVRPEGSVSTLKIQRTERGDSAVYLCASSLKRQGATGELFFGEGSRLTVL.

The chain couples TRBV6-1 to TRBJ2-6, with D unclear. Germline values: CDR1 MNHNS, CDR2 SASEGT. V lost 4 bases, J lost 1 base, and 14 bases lay in between. The CDR3 is made up of 17 amino acids. The CDR3 region has the DNA TGTGCCAGCAGTGTACCGCCAGAGAGATCTGGGGCCAACGTCCTGACTTTC. Protein sequence: CASSVPPERSGANVLTF.

The rearrangement links TRBV27 to TRBJ2-1; perhaps TRBD2 as D (5 bases). The CDR3 length is 16 residues. CDR1 and CDR2 from the germline V gene are MNHEY and SMNVEV (reference sequence). V lost 7 bases and J lost 0, with 16 bases in between. The DNA for the CDR3 is TGTGCCAGCACCAAAGGAGGCTTGAGCTCCTACAATGAGCAGTTCTTC. It is translated as CASTKGGLSSYNEQFF.

In its sample, this clonotype was seen a few times. The chain carries TRBV24-1 and TRBJ2-7; 7 bases match TRBD2. The CDR3 has 16 amino acids. The V gene's germline CDR1 is KGHDR and CDR2 SFDVKD. The trim removed 3 bases at V and 1 base at J, leaving 8 bases unmatched. CDR3 region: CATSDTASGSSYEQYF. DNA of the CDR3: TGTGCCACCAGTGATACGGCTAGCGGTAGTTCCTACGAGCAGTACTTC.

The genes are TRBV25-1 and TRBJ2-7; 11 bases agree with TRBD2. The V and J ends lost 3 bases and 10 bases, in that order; junction bases with no gene match: 11. This CDR3 has 15 residues. Germline CDR1 reads MGHDK; CDR2 reads SYGVNS. Here the CDR3 reads CASSEEFLAGGKQYF. The CDR3 nucleotides read TGTGCCAGCAGTGAGGAGTTCCTAGCGGGAGGTAAACAGTACTTC.

Note on this clonotype: Germline is not matched at one junction end, which may reflect a read error. The rearrangement links TRBV20-1 to TRBJ1-5; a possible D gene is TRBD1 (5 bases). CDR1 and CDR2 (germline): DFQATT, SNEGSKA (reference sequence). The CDR3 covers 13 residues. The chain's CDR3 is CSARDSNNQPQHF. CDR3 nucleotides: TGCAGTGCGAGAGACAGCAACAATCAGCCCCAGCATTTT.

The chain couples TRBV7-9 to TRBJ2-2; perhaps TRBD1 as D (6 bases). The V and J ends lost 3 bases and 10 bases respectively, with 9 bases between them. This CDR3 contains 12 residues. CDR1 is SEHNR, CDR2 FQNEAQ, per germline (reference sequence). CDR3 amino acids: CASSFRGVELFF. CDR3 bases: TGTGCCAGCAGCTTCAGGGGTGTGGAGCTGTTTTTT.

J is TRBJ1-1 and V is TRBV20-1; D perhaps matches TRBD1 (5 bases). The V gene lost 5 bases and the J gene lost 10 bases, with 14 bases spanning the gap. Germline CDR1 DFQATT, CDR2 SNEGSKA (reference sequence). The CDR3 runs to 11 residues. CDR3 in amino acids: CSAQPGSLAFF. The CDR3 bases are TGCAGTGCTCAACCAGGGAGTCTAGCTTTCTTT.

V gene TRBV9 combines with J gene TRBJ2-1; 10 bases match TRBD2. Trimming cost V 3 bases and J 1 base; bases outside gene matches: 1. The length of the CDR3 is 15 residues. Per the germline V gene, CDR1 is SGDLS and CDR2 is YYNGEE. CDR3 residues: CASSATSGSYNEQFF. The CDR3 nucleotides read TGTGCCAGCAGCGCGACTAGCGGGTCCTACAATGAGCAGTTCTTC.

This clonotype was recorded once. This rearrangement joins TRBV3-1 to TRBJ1-2; maybe TRBD1 (6 bases). Deletions cut 7 bases from V and 5 bases from J, with 11 bases between. This CDR3 region has 12 residues. The germline CDR1 and CDR2 sequences are LGHDT and YNNKEL (reference sequence). CDR3 loop: CASKDRYYGYTF. The CDR3 DNA reads TGTGCCAGCAAAGACAGGTATTATGGCTACACCTTC.

The gene calls are TRBV7-8 and TRBJ2-3; 9 bases line up with TRBD2. This CDR3 has 15 amino acids. V was pared by 0 bases and J by 7 bases, with 5 bases of the junction left unmatched. Germline lookup yields CDR1 SGHVS and CDR2 FQNEAQ. The CDR3 loop reads CASSLAAGGENTQYF. The CDR3 region has the DNA TGTGCCAGCAGCTTAGCGGCGGGAGGGGAGAATACGCAGTATTTT.

V and J are TRBV19 and TRBJ2-2, with D unclear. The length of the CDR3 is 16 residues. Looked up from germline, CDR1 is LNHDA and CDR2 is SQIVND (reference sequence). V lost 6 bases and J 1 base, leaving 15 bases between the germline ends. CDR3 bases: TGTGCCAGTAGCCCTTGGTTTTCCGGGAACACCGGGGAGCTGTTTTTT. Its translation: CASSPWFSGNTGELFF.

The chain employs TRBV6-5 and TRBJ1-1; possibly TRBD1 for D (6 bases). CDR1 MNHEY and CDR2 SVGAGI come from the germline V gene. The CDR3 contains 15 residues. V lost 4 bases to trimming and J lost 4 bases, with 16 bases between them. CDR3 DNA: TGTGCCAGCAGTTTCGGGACACCTCGGATCACTGAAGCTTTCTTT. Its translation: CASSFGTPRITEAFF.

The chain combines TRBV19 with TRBJ1-1; TRBD1 might be the D (6 bases). CDR1 and CDR2 (germline): LNHDA, SQIVND (reference sequence). Trimming pared 6 bases from V and 2 bases from J, leaving 16 bases between. This CDR3 region has 15 residues. The CDR3 bases are TGTGCCAGTAGACCTTCGAACAGGGCAAACACTGAAGCTTTCTTT. Amino acid sequence: CASRPSNRANTEAFF.

Remarks on this clonotype: A read error may account for a junction end that differs from germline. V usage is TRBV6-1 and J usage is TRBJ1-2, with D possibly matching TRBD1 (5 bases). Germline V CDR1 and CDR2: MNHNS, SASEGT. The CDR3 loop spans 12 amino acids. CDR3 region: CASSSTTGLYFF. CDR3 DNA sequence: TGTGCCAGCAGTTCTACAACAGGTCTCTACTTCTTC.

The rearrangement links TRBV3-1 to TRBJ2-7, with 7 bases matching TRBD1. The CDR3 spans 16 residues. Germline-derived CDR1 and CDR2 are LGHDT and YNNKEL (reference sequence). V lost 5 bases, J lost 6 bases, and 16 bases stayed unmatched. The CDR3 DNA sequence: TGTGCCAGCAGCAAGGACCCGACAGGGACGACGGTCGAGCAGTACTTC. It encodes CASSKDPTGTTVEQYF.

In the case of this clonotype: The junction departs from the called germline gene at one end, perhaps through a read error. J is TRBJ2-5 and V is TRBV14, with D possibly matching TRBD2 (5 bases). The J call is in doubt because the DNA end fits TRBJ2-7 better. CDR3 length: 14 residues. Germline assignment: CDR1 SGHDN and CDR2 FVKESK. The CDR3 nucleotides are TGTGCCAGCAGCAAAGACTACCCCTCTTCCGAGCAGTACTTC. This translates into CASSKDYPSSEQYF.

The chain carries TRBV19 and TRBJ1-3; D gene uncertain. This CDR3 contains 15 residues. Germline CDR1 is LNHDA and CDR2 is SQIVND (reference sequence). With 3 bases removed from V and 0 bases from J, the gap between germline ends came to 9 bases. Written as DNA, the CDR3 is TGTGCCAGTAGTATCGCCGATTACTCTGGAAACACCATATATTTT. Translating it yields CASSIADYSGNTIYF.

The rearrangement uses TRBV4-2 and TRBJ2-7; 7 bases match TRBD1. The length of the CDR3 is 17 residues. CDR1 LGHNA and CDR2 YNFKEQ come from the germline V gene. V was pared by 0 bases and J by 2 bases, with 10 bases of the junction left unmatched. In DNA form, the CDR3 reads TGTGCCAGCAGCCAAGATCTAGGGGGCAGTTCAACCTACGAGCAGTACTTC. Translation: CASSQDLGGSSTYEQYF.

The chain has TRBV5-6 and TRBJ2-6; D not certain. The germline CDR1 and CDR2 sequences are SGHDT and YYEEEE. CDR3 length: 15 residues. V was clipped by 1 base and J by 2 bases, with 7 bases between them. CDR3 nucleotides: TGTGCCAGCAGCTTGAGGTACGCTGGGGCCAACGTCCTGACTTTC. It specifies CASSLRYAGANVLTF.

The chain joins TRBV11-2 to TRBJ1-1; 7 positions match TRBD1. V lost 10 bases to trimming and J lost 5 bases; unmatched junction nucleotides: 10. Per germline, CDR1 SGHAT and CDR2 FQNNGV. This CDR3 has 13 residues. In nucleotides, the CDR3 is TGTGCCACCAGACAGGGCTTGGGGACTGAAGCTTTCTTT. The encoded protein is CATRQGLGTEAFF.

The chain recombines TRBV5-1 with TRBJ2-2, with no clear D. Looked up from germline, CDR1 is SGHRS and CDR2 is YFSETQ. Trimming shortened V by 0 bases and J by 5 bases, and 5 bases separated the two germline ends. The CDR3 covers 13 residues. CDR3 in DNA: TGCGCCAGCAGCTTGGGACGTACCGGGGAGCTGTTTTTT. Translated, it gives CASSLGRTGELFF.

The rearrangement joins TRBV7-2 to TRBJ1-6, with 8 nucleotides matching TRBD1. The CDR3 is 15 residues long. The J segment lost 10 bases and the V segment lost 2 bases, leaving 7 bases of the junction unmatched. Germline CDR1 reads SGHTA; CDR2 reads FQGNSA. CDR3 DNA: TGTGCCAGCAGCTTATCAGGACAGGGATGGTCACCCCTCCACTTT. Translated: CASSLSGQGWSPLHF.

The chain couples TRBV6-2 or TRBV6-3 to TRBJ2-3; D is undetermined. V was trimmed by 2 bases and J by 6 bases, leaving 15 bases between them. Germline CDR1 and CDR2: MNHEY and SVGEGT. The CDR3 is 15 amino acids. The CDR3 reads CASSYLGSQADTQYF. CDR3 bases: TGTGCCAGCAGTTACCTCGGCAGCCAGGCGGATACGCAGTATTTT.

V usage is TRBV5-1 and J usage is TRBJ1-2; D gene unclear. Looked up from germline, CDR1 is SGHRS and CDR2 is YFSETQ. This CDR3 contains 16 residues. The V and J ends lost 1 base and 7 bases respectively, with 20 bases between them. This CDR3 reads CASSLTVVEGGGGYTF. CDR3 bases: TGCGCCAGCAGCTTGACCGTGGTGGAAGGTGGTGGTGGCTACACCTTC. The variable domain in full, completed from reference TRBV5-1 and TRBJ1-2, reads KAGVTQTPRYLIKTRGQQVTLSCSPISGHRSVSWYQQTPGQGLQFLFEYFSETQRNKGNFPGRFSGRQFSNSRSEMNVSTLELGDSALYLCASSLTVVEGGGGYTFGSGTRLTVV.

The V call is TRBV28, the J call TRBJ1-5; TRBD1 might be the D (6 bases). The CDR3 is 15 residues long. Germline CDR1 MDHEN, CDR2 SYDVKM. With 2 bases removed from V and 4 bases from J, the gap between germline ends came to 12 bases. The CDR3: CASSLAGAENQPQHF. The CDR3 DNA sequence: TGTGCCAGCAGTTTAGCAGGGGCAGAGAATCAGCCCCAGCATTTT. The full variable domain, its missing parts supplied by reference TRBV28 and TRBJ1-5, is DVKVTQSSRYLVKRTGEKVFLECVQDMDHENMFWYRQDPGLGLRLIYFSYDVKMKEKGDIPEGYSVSREKKERFSLILESASTNQTSMYLCASSLAGAENQPQHFGDGTRLSIL.

This rearrangement joins TRBV6-2 or TRBV6-3 to TRBJ1-1; 7 bases fit TRBD1. Germline CDR1 reads MNHEY; CDR2 reads SVGEGT. J lost 9 bases, V lost 3 bases, and 10 bases had no gene match. This CDR3 is 14 amino acids long. The DNA for the CDR3 is TGTGCCAGCAGTTATTATCCAACAGGGGCTCAAGCTTTCTTT. Residues: CASSYYPTGAQAFF.